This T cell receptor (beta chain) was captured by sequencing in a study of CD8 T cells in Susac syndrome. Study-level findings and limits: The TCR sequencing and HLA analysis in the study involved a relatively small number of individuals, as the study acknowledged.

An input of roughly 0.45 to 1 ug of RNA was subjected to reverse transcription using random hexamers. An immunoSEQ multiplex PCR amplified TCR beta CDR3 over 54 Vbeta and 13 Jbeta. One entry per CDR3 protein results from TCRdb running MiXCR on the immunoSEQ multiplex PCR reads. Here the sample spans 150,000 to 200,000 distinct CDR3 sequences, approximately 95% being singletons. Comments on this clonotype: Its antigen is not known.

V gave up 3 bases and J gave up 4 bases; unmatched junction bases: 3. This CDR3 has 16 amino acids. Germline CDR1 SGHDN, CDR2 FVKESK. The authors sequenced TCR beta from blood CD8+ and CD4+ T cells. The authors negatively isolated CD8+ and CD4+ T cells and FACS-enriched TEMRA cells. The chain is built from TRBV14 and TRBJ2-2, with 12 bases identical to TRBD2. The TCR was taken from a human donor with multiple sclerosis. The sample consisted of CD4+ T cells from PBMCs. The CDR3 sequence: CASSQLTSGSTGELFF. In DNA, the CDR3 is TGTGCCAGCAGCCAGTTGACTAGCGGGAGCACCGGGGAGCTGTTTTTT.